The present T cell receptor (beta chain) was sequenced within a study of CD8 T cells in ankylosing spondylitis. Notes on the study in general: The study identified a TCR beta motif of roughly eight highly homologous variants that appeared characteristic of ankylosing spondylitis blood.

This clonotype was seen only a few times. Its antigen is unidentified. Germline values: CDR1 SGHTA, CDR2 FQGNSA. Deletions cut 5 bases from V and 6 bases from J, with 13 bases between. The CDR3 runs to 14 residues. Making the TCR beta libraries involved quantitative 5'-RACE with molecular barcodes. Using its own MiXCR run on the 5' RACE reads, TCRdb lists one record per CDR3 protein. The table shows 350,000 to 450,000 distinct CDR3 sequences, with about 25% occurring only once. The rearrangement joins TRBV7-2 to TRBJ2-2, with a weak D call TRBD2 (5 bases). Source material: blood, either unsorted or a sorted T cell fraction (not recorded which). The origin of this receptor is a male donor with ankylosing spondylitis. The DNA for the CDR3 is TGTGCCAGCAGCCCCTCGGGGTTGGCCGGGGAGCTGTTTTTT. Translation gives CASSPSGLAGELFF.